Presented here are 21 T cell receptor beta chains from one specimen sequenced in a study of cytomegalovirus exposure and HLA in healthy donors. Primers for the PCR totalled 60 Vbeta and 13 Jbeta. Profiling relied on immunoSEQ multiplex PCR, and the TCRdb table lists in-frame clones only, not all of them. This table holds around 160,000 clones, roughly 80% found once. The sample was PBMCs. The receptors come from a woman aged 40 to 49 in good health and CMV-seropositive.

The chain has TRBV19 and TRBJ1-6, with 7 nucleotides matching TRBD1. This CDR3 spans 13 amino acids. V lost 7 bases, J lost 14 bases, and 11 bases stayed unmatched. Germline CDR1 and CDR2: LNHDA and SQIVND (reference sequence). Here the CDR3 DNA reads TGTGCCAGTATGGGGACAGCTAGATCTTCCCTCCACTTT. It translates to CASMGTARSSLHF.

The gene calls are TRBV5-1 and TRBJ1-5; D uncertain. Germline assignment: CDR1 SGHRS and CDR2 YFSETQ. The CDR3 is 13 amino acids. V lost 2 bases to trimming and J lost 2 bases, with 5 bases between them. CDR3 sequence (DNA): TGCGCCAGCAGCTTCTCAGGCAATCAGCCCCAGCATTTT. Translated: CASSFSGNQPQHF.

This clone appeared once. V usage is TRBV19 and J usage is TRBJ1-1; D unresolved. CDR1 LNHDA and CDR2 SQIVND come from the germline V gene (reference sequence). CDR3 length equals 13 residues. V lost 7 bases, J lost 2 bases, and 11 bases lay in between. In nucleotides, the CDR3 is TGTGCCAGTAAGAGGTCAGTTAACACTGAAGCTTTCTTT. Amino acids: CASKRSVNTEAFF.

This clone was seen just once. CDR3 coding DNA: TGCGCCAGCAGCCATCCAGGGATGGGAACTGAAGCTTTCTTT. The encoded protein is CASSHPGMGTEAFF. This chain uses TRBV4-1 with TRBJ1-1, with D possibly being TRBD1 (5 bases). CDR1 is MGHRA, CDR2 YSYEKL, per germline. The CDR3 spans 14 residues. The ends were cut back, 3 bases at V and 5 bases at J, with 13 bases in the middle.

This clone turned up a few times. The chain recombines TRBV7-9 with TRBJ1-2, with TRBD1 identical over 7 bases. The CDR3 is 13 residues long. The V gene end was trimmed by 5 bases and the J gene end by 6 bases; junction bases not matched to a gene: 6. Germline values: CDR1 SEHNR, CDR2 FQNEAQ (reference sequence). The CDR3 nucleotides read TGTGCCAGCAGCCTAACAGGGGCGGATGGCTACACCTTC. Protein: CASSLTGADGYTF.

This chain connects TRBV30 to TRBJ1-1; tentative D call: TRBD1 (6 bases). The CDR3 spans 13 residues. Looked up from germline, CDR1 is GTSNPN and CDR2 is SVGIG (reference sequence). The CDR3 is CAWGGAANTEAFF. CDR3 coding DNA: TGTGCTTGGGGGGGGGCAGCGAACACTGAAGCTTTCTTT.

The chain has TRBV7-9 and TRBJ1-5, with D tentatively TRBD1 (6 bases). The ends were cut back, 5 bases at V and 5 bases at J, with 19 bases in the middle. The CDR3 is made up of 16 amino acids. Germline V gives CDR1 SEHNR, CDR2 FQNEAQ (reference sequence). This chain's CDR3 is CASSDPALGGDQPQHF. CDR3 sequence (DNA): TGTGCCAGCAGCGATCCCGCTCTTGGGGGCGATCAGCCCCAGCATTTT.

The gene calls are TRBV4-1 and TRBJ1-5; a weak D match, TRBD1 (5 bases). Germline CDR1 is MGHRA and CDR2 is YSYEKL. The CDR3 consists of 15 residues. V lost 1 base and J lost 0, with 7 bases in between. CDR3 DNA sequence: TGCGCCAGCAGCCAAGGACAGCTTAGCAATCAGCCCCAGCATTTT. Encoded protein: CASSQGQLSNQPQHF.

The chain employs TRBV4-2 and TRBJ1-6; D not resolved. CDR1 is LGHNA, CDR2 YNFKEQ, per germline. The CDR3 totals 13 residues. The ends were cut back, 5 bases at V and 7 bases at J, with 9 bases in the middle. CDR3 nucleotides: TGTGCCAGCAGCTCCACCGGGAATTCACCCCTCCACTTT. It yields the protein CASSSTGNSPLHF.

The chain employs TRBV30 and TRBJ2-5; possibly TRBD1 for D (6 bases). Between the trimmed V and J ends, which lost 5 bases and 5 bases, there was a span of 12 bases. Germline V lookup: CDR1 GTSNPN, CDR2 SVGIG (reference sequence). CDR3 length: 12 residues. CDR3 in amino acids: CAWEPGAETQYF. DNA of the CDR3: TGTGCCTGGGAACCAGGGGCCGAGACCCAGTACTTC.

DNA of the CDR3: TGTGCCAGCAGTGAATCGGGGGGGATTCAGCCCCAGCATTTT. This gives the protein CASSESGGIQPQHF. The chain recombines TRBV6-1 with TRBJ1-5; possible D gene TRBD1, 5 bases. Germline V lookup: CDR1 MNHNS, CDR2 SASEGT. This CDR3 region has 14 residues. V was clipped by 2 bases and J by 6 bases, with 11 bases between them.

This clone has more than one count but fewer than ten. The V call is TRBV10-3, the J call TRBJ2-5; 8 bases align to TRBD1. Looked up from germline, CDR1 is ENHRY and CDR2 is SYGVKD. This CDR3 spans 14 amino acids. V trimming: 4 bases; J trimming: 1 base; junction bases outside the gene matches: 2. The CDR3 here is CAISGGTGQETQYF. CDR3 nucleotides: TGTGCCATCAGTGGCGGGACAGGCCAAGAGACCCAGTACTTC.

This rearrangement joins TRBV27 to TRBJ2-2; D is uncertain. V lost 6 bases and J 1 base, leaving 6 bases between the germline ends. CDR3 length: 13 amino acids. Germline CDR1 reads MNHEY; CDR2 reads SMNVEV (reference sequence). CDR3 DNA sequence: TGTGCCAGCAGGGGCTTGAACACCGGGGAGCTGTTTTTT. This sequence encodes CASRGLNTGELFF.

The DNA of the CDR3 is TGTGCCAGCAGTAGGCAGGGCGGAAACTATGGCTACACCTTC. It translates to CASSRQGGNYGYTF. The rearrangement uses TRBV2 and TRBJ1-2, with D possibly being TRBD1 (5 bases). Germline V gene lookup returns CDR1 SNHLY and CDR2 FYNNEI. V shed 5 bases and J shed 2 bases, with 12 bases lying between them. This CDR3 region has 14 residues.

V gene TRBV30 combines with J gene TRBJ1-5, with TRBD1 as a possible D gene (5 bases). V was clipped by 1 base and J by 1 base, with 11 bases between them. There are 15 residues in the CDR3. CDR1 and CDR2 from the germline V gene are GTSNPN and SVGIG (reference sequence). The CDR3, as DNA: TGTGCCTGGAGTGAGCAGGGCACAAGCAATCAGCCCCAGCATTTT. Its protein is CAWSEQGTSNQPQHF.

V gene TRBV29-1 combines with J gene TRBJ1-2, with D unclear. V was shortened by 4 bases and J by 4 bases, with 10 bases between the two germline ends. Per germline, CDR1 SQVTM and CDR2 ANQGSEA. The CDR3 is made up of 12 amino acids. CDR3 in amino acids: CSVVKLAYGYTF. Written as DNA, the CDR3 is TGCAGCGTTGTGAAGCTCGCCTATGGCTACACCTTC.

This chain joins TRBV7-2 and TRBJ2-1, with D unresolved. Germline lookup yields CDR1 SGHTA and CDR2 FQGNSA. The CDR3 has 13 amino acids. V was cut by 5 bases and J by 9 bases, with 14 bases left in between. The CDR3 region is CASSPSMVSEQFF. CDR3 DNA: TGTGCCAGCAGCCCCTCGATGGTTAGTGAGCAGTTCTTC.

The chain is built from TRBV5-1 and TRBJ2-1; 14 bases match TRBD2. The germline V gene has CDR1 SGHRS and CDR2 YFSETQ. Germline trimming cut 3 bases from V and 2 bases from J; bases unmatched to any gene: 4. CDR3 size: 17 residues. CDR3 loop: CASSWGTSGGPYNEQFF. The CDR3 DNA follows: TGCGCCAGCAGCTGGGGGACTAGCGGGGGTCCCTACAATGAGCAGTTCTTC.

The J gene is TRBJ1-5, the V gene TRBV28; TRBD1 matches at 9 bases. Trimming cost V 6 bases and J 6 bases; bases outside gene matches: 9. From germline, CDR1 is MDHEN and CDR2 SYDVKM. The CDR3 covers 15 residues. The CDR3 DNA sequence: TGTGCCAGCAGAAGGGGGGGGACAGGGTTTCAGCCCCAGCATTTT. Translated: CASRRGGTGFQPQHF.

The V gene is TRBV5-1, the J gene TRBJ1-4; maybe TRBD1 (5 bases). The V end was cut by 7 bases, the J end by 5 bases, with 15 bases between. The CDR3 loop spans 14 amino acids. Germline-derived CDR1 and CDR2 are SGHRS and YFSETQ. The CDR3 nucleotides are TGCGCCAGCCGTGGCGACAGTATGAATGAAAAACTGTTTTTT. Encoded protein: CASRGDSMNEKLFF.

CDR3 in amino acids: CASSLSLLLAGETQYF. CDR3 DNA: TGTGCCAGCAGCCTAAGTCTGTTACTAGCGGGGGAGACCCAGTACTTC. The chain employs TRBV4-2 and TRBJ2-5, with 10 bases matching TRBD2. The germline V gene has CDR1 LGHNA and CDR2 YNFKEQ. Germline trimming cut 4 bases from V and 5 bases from J; bases unmatched to any gene: 10. The CDR3 extends over 16 amino acids.